This is a list of T cell receptor beta chains from one sample in a study of CD39 and CD103 CD8 tumor-infiltrating T cells. Assay used: immunoSEQ multiplex PCR; TCRdb lists only in-frame clones, some missing. This sample has approximately 4,200 clones, with 65% to 85% found just once. Sequencing was performed on CD8+ T cells sorted from blood. The receptor set was obtained from a human donor with head and neck squamous cell carcinoma. Both conserved end residues are part of each CDR3. A D gene is named only where the DNA matches it firmly. Rows may omit the clone size; those that give it use once, few, many or a size class.

TRBV5-4	-	once	TRBJ2-3	TGTGCCAGCAGCTTGGGGAGGGCACAAGATACGCAGTATTTT	CASSLGRAQDTQYF
TRBV6-6	-	-	TRBJ2-5	TGTGCCAGCGGCGGACAAGACATAGAGACCCAGTACTTC	CASGGQDIETQYF
TRBV11-2	-	once	TRBJ1-2	TGTGCCAGCAGCTTAGGAGACAGTGACTATGGCTACACCTTC	CASSLGDSDYGYTF
TRBV30	TRBD1	-	TRBJ2-7	TGTGCCTGGGGAACCGGGACAGGTATCTACGAGCAGTACTTC	CAWGTGTGIYEQYF
TRBV7-9	-	few	TRBJ1-1	TGTGCCAGCAGCACTCAGGGGATGAACACTGAAGCTTTCTTT	CASSTQGMNTEAFF
TRBV6-4	TRBD1	few	TRBJ2-2	TGTGCCAGCAGTGACTCCGGGACAGGGAACACCGGGGAGCTGTTTTTT	CASSDSGTGNTGELFF
TRBV4-2	TRBD2	-	TRBJ2-3	TGTGCCAGCAGCCAAGATAACGGGGGGGCAGTAGATACGCAGTATTTT	CASSQDNGGAVDTQYF
TRBV10-3	-	-	TRBJ1-2	TGTGCCATCAGTGATGGGGTACAGGGCTTTAACGGCTACACCTTC	CAISDGVQGFNGYTF
TRBV19	TRBD1	-	TRBJ1-5	TGTGCCAGTTTTAATCAGGGGGAGAGCAATCAGCCCCAGCATTTT	CASFNQGESNQPQHF
TRBV6-5	TRBD1	few	TRBJ1-5	TGTGCCAGCAGTTACGACAGGGGGGAAGGTCAGCCCCAGCATTTT	CASSYDRGEGQPQHF
TRBV7-9	TRBD1	-	TRBJ1-2	TGTGCCAGCAGCCCCTCACGAGGACAGGGGATATATGGCTACACCTTC	CASSPSRGQGIYGYTF
TRBV7-2	TRBD2	-	TRBJ2-3	TGTGCCAGCAGCTTTGGGACTAGCGGGGGTCGACTCAGAGATACGCAGTATTTT	CASSFGTSGGRLRDTQYF
TRBV13	TRBD1	-	TRBJ2-7	TGTGCCAGCAGCTCGACAGGGGACGAGCAGTACTTC	CASSSTGDEQYF
TRBV10-3	TRBD2	-	TRBJ2-5	TGTGCCATCAGTGAGCCGGGACTAGCGGGGGGGCTGGAGACCCAGTACTTC	CAISEPGLAGGLETQYF